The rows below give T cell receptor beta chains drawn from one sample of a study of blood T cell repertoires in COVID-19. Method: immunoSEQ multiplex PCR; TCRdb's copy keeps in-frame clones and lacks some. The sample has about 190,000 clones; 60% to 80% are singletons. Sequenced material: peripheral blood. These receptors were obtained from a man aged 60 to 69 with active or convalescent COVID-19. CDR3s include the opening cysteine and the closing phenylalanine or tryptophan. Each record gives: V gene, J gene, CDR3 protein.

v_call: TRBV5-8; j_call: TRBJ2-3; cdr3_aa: CASSPSAQTDTQYF
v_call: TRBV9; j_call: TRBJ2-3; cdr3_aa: CASSVGTSGTDTQYF
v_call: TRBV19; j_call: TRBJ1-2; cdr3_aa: CASSRQGDGYTF
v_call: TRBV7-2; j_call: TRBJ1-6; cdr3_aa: CASSPGPGESPLHF
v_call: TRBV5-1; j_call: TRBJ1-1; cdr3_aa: CASSLAPGKGTNTEAFF
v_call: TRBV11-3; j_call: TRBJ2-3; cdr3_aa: CASSPPQGPDTQYF
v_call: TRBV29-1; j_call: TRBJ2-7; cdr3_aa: CSVEGGRDGEQYF
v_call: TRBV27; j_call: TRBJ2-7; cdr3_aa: CASSRRDSYEQYF
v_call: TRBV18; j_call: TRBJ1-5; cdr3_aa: CASSNYPGGQPQHF
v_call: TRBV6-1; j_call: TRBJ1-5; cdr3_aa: CASSEVTGGNQPQHF
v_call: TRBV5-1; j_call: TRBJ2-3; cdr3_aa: CASSRQVTDTQYF
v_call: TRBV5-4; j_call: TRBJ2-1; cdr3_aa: CASSPGKRERGNEQFF
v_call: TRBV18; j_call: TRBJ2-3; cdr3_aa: CASSPGTSGWADTQYF